A selection of T cell receptor beta chains follows, all from one sample in a study of PD-L1 blockade in urothelial cancer. This table comes from immunoSEQ multiplex PCR, and its TCRdb copy is limited to in-frame clones, with some not included. The repertoire holds more than 75,000 clones, with roughly 84% as singletons. Here the sequenced sample was PBMCs, taken around atezolizumab (anti-PD-L1) treatment. These TCRs come from a man in his sixties with urothelial cancer. Both conserved end residues are part of each CDR3. The D gene is left open where the match is weak. Rows give clone size only sometimes, using once, few, many, or a class for an expanded clone.

size: NA
V: TRBV2
D: NA
J: TRBJ2-7
CDR3: CASSALTTSYEQYF
DNA: TGTGCCAGCAGTGCCCTTACTACCTCCTACGAGCAGTACTTC

size: NA
V: TRBV2
D: NA
J: TRBJ2-1
CDR3: CASSGWGRAFRNEQFF
DNA: TGTGCCAGCAGTGGTTGGGGGCGCGCGTTTAGGAATGAGCAGTTCTTC

size: NA
V: TRBV4-1
D: NA
J: TRBJ2-2
CDR3: CASSQRQASNTGELFF
DNA: TGCGCCAGCAGCCAAAGACAGGCTTCGAACACCGGGGAGCTGTTTTTT

size: few
V: TRBV28
D: TRBD2
J: TRBJ2-2
CDR3: CASKGGGRAAGELFF
DNA: TGTGCCAGCAAAGGAGGCGGGAGGGCAGCGGGGGAGCTGTTTTTT

size: NA
V: TRBV4-3
D: TRBD1
J: TRBJ2-1
CDR3: CASSLYRGSSYNEQFF
DNA: TGCGCCAGCAGCCTCTACAGGGGGAGCTCCTACAATGAGCAGTTCTTC

size: NA
V: TRBV19
D: TRBD1
J: TRBJ1-2
CDR3: CASSLQGQGANYGYTF
DNA: TGTGCCAGTAGTTTACAAGGACAGGGGGCGAACTATGGCTACACCTTC

size: NA
V: TRBV6-1
D: NA
J: TRBJ1-5
CDR3: CASSEARGGQPQHF
DNA: TGTGCCAGCAGTGAAGCGCGGGGCGGTCAGCCCCAGCATTTT

size: NA
V: TRBV5-1
D: NA
J: TRBJ1-2
CDR3: CASSLASGNNYGYTF
DNA: TGCGCCAGCAGCTTGGCTTCAGGAAATAACTATGGCTACACCTTC

size: few
V: TRBV28
D: NA
J: TRBJ1-2
CDR3: CASRRNADYGYTF
DNA: TGTGCCAGCAGGAGGAATGCGGACTATGGCTACACCTTC

size: NA
V: TRBV7-9
D: TRBD1
J: TRBJ1-1
CDR3: CASSFRDRGGKNTEAFF
DNA: TGTGCCAGCAGCTTCCGGGACAGGGGGGGGAAGAACACTGAAGCTTTCTTT

size: NA
V: TRBV18
D: NA
J: TRBJ2-1
CDR3: CASSPGLGGREQFF
DNA: TGTGCCAGCTCACCGGGACTCGGGGGTCGAGAGCAGTTCTTC

size: NA
V: TRBV2
D: TRBD1
J: TRBJ2-7
CDR3: CASSDGTVLIYEQYF
DNA: TGTGCCAGCAGTGACGGGACAGTCCTAATCTACGAGCAGTACTTC

size: NA
V: TRBV18
D: TRBD1
J: TRBJ1-1
CDR3: CASSPTGESNTEAFF
DNA: TGTGCCAGCTCACCTACAGGGGAATCCAACACTGAAGCTTTCTTT

size: NA
V: TRBV4-1
D: TRBD2
J: TRBJ2-5
CDR3: CASSPLGLAYGQETQYF
DNA: TGCGCCAGCAGCCCCCTGGGACTAGCATACGGCCAAGAGACCCAGTACTTC

size: NA
V: TRBV10-3
D: NA
J: TRBJ1-4
CDR3: CAIRGVDNEKLFF
DNA: TGTGCCATCAGAGGAGTGGATAATGAAAAACTGTTTTTT

size: NA
V: TRBV5-1
D: NA
J: TRBJ1-5
CDR3: CASSFDSFNQPQHF
DNA: TGCGCCAGCAGCTTCGACAGTTTCAATCAGCCCCAGCATTTT

size: NA
V: TRBV5-4
D: NA
J: TRBJ2-2
CDR3: CASSQIGGGVAGELFF
DNA: TGTGCCAGCAGTCAGATAGGGGGTGGGGTCGCCGGGGAGCTGTTTTTT

size: NA
V: TRBV6-1
D: TRBD1
J: TRBJ1-3
CDR3: CASSEHGGQGRTGNTIYF
DNA: TGTGCCAGCAGTGAGCACGGGGGACAGGGGAGAACTGGAAACACCATATATTTT

size: NA
V: TRBV7-7
D: NA
J: TRBJ2-3
CDR3: CASSRDSATDTQYF
DNA: TGTGCCAGCAGCCGGGACTCTGCCACAGATACGCAGTATTTT

size: NA
V: TRBV5-1
D: TRBD1
J: TRBJ2-7
CDR3: CASSQGQGGEQYF
DNA: TGCGCCAGCAGCCAGGGACAGGGTGGCGAGCAGTACTTC

size: NA
V: TRBV30
D: NA
J: TRBJ2-1
CDR3: CAWGAWEVYNEQFF
DNA: TGTGCCTGGGGTGCCTGGGAGGTCTACAATGAGCAGTTCTTC

size: few
V: TRBV7-9
D: NA
J: TRBJ2-2
CDR3: CASSLRGGVGTGELFF
DNA: TGTGCCAGCAGCTTACGGGGAGGAGTCGGCACCGGGGAGCTGTTTTTT

size: NA
V: TRBV7-6
D: TRBD1
J: TRBJ2-5
CDR3: CASSLVGQGEETQYF
DNA: TGTGCCAGCAGCTTAGTGGGACAGGGGGAAGAGACCCAGTACTTC

size: NA
V: TRBV28
D: NA
J: TRBJ1-1
CDR3: CAVQGSQRWTTEAFF
DNA: TGTGCCGTGCAGGGGAGTCAACGGTGGACCACTGAAGCTTTCTTT

size: NA
V: TRBV27
D: NA
J: TRBJ2-7
CDR3: CASSGSRGGLNYEQYF
DNA: TGTGCCAGCAGTGGGTCACGGGGAGGTCTGAACTACGAGCAGTACTTC

size: NA
V: TRBV5-6
D: NA
J: TRBJ2-7
CDR3: CASSLNYQVNYEQYF
DNA: TGTGCCAGCAGCTTAAACTACCAAGTGAACTACGAGCAGTACTTC